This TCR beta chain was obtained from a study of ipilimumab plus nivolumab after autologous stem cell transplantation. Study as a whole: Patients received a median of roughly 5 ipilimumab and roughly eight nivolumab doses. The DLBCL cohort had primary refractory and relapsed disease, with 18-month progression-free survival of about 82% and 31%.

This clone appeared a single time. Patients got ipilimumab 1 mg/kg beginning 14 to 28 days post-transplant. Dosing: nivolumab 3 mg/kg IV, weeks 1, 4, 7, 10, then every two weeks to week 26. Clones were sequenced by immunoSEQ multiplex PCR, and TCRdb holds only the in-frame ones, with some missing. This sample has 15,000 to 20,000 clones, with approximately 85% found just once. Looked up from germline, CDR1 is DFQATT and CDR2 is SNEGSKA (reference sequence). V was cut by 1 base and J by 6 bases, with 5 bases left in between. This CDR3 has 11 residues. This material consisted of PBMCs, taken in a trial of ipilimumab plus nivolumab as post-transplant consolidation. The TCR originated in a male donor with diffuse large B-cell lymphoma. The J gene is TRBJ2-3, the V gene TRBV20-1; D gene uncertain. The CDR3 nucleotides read TGCAGTGCTAGAGTAGGGGATACGCAGTATTTT. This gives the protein CSARVGDTQYF.